These T cell receptor beta chains were read from a single sample in a study of T cell repertoires in cytomegalovirus infection. TCRdb independently ran MiXCR on the reads; one entry per CDR3 protein. Of about half a million distinct CDR3 sequences listed, about 42% are singletons. These receptors have no known antigen. Material: cultured PBMCs, obtained from culture after CMV antigen stimulation. Receptor source: a human donor in good health (CMV status not recorded). Some clones in this sample may be carry-over from other donors' samples. Both conserved end residues are part of each CDR3. A D gene is named only where the DNA matches it firmly.

d_gene	v_gene	len	j_gene	CDR3aa
TRBD2	TRBV6-2/TRBV6-3	17	TRBJ2-1	CASSYGGLGGSYNEQFF
.	TRBV5-4	15	TRBJ2-1	CASSPRGVFVNEQFF
.	TRBV7-2	17	TRBJ1-1	CASSLHEFRLMNTEAFF
.	TRBV11-1	13	TRBJ1-1	CASSLAPVAEAFF
.	TRBV7-9	10	TRBJ2-7	CASAPYEQYF
.	TRBV12-5	14	TRBJ2-5	CASGLEGIQETQYF
.	TRBV7-2	14	TRBJ1-5	CASSLTRDNQPQHF
.	TRBV20-1	15	TRBJ1-1	CSAREVPGANTEAFF
TRBD2	TRBV6-6	15	TRBJ2-1	CASSYASGTNNEQFF
.	TRBV5-6	14	TRBJ2-3	CASSFGIRTDTQYF
.	TRBV12-3/TRBV12-4	11	TRBJ2-5	CASSQRETQYF
.	TRBV7-2	15	TRBJ1-2	CASSPDYMRTYGYTF
.	TRBV6-5	16	TRBJ1-2	CASSSSTGPRRYGYTF
TRBD2	TRBV10-3	13	TRBJ2-1	CAISESGRDEQFF
TRBD1	TRBV7-9	15	TRBJ2-5	CASSFRTGGEGTQYF
TRBD2	TRBV6-4	17	TRBJ2-4	CASKLSSGRIPKNIQYF
TRBD2	TRBV7-6	17	TRBJ2-1	CASSLVASGLSYNEQFF
.	TRBV6-6	19	TRBJ1-3	CATITQSGGNSYSGNTIYF
.	TRBV7-2	12	TRBJ2-5	CASSFRAEAQYF
.	TRBV10-3	13	TRBJ2-5	CAISKRTGETQYF
.	TRBV5-1	14	TRBJ2-3	CASSSRPETDTQYF
.	TRBV7-2	15	TRBJ1-2	CASSLGNGENYGYTF
TRBD1	TRBV6-5	16	TRBJ2-3	CASSYSGTGGTDTQYF
.	TRBV7-9	16	TRBJ2-1	CASSFWTGTPGDEQFF
.	TRBV7-2	14	TRBJ1-5	CASSLYYSNQPQHF
.	TRBV7-8	14	TRBJ2-7	CASSLRDVAYEQYF
.	TRBV7-8	13	TRBJ2-1	CASSEGAYNEQFF
TRBD2	TRBV7-2	18	TRBJ2-5	CASSLGRGSGGAWETQYF
.	TRBV7-2	12	TRBJ2-7	CASSLGADEQYF
.	TRBV7-2	16	TRBJ2-4	CASSLGLSGGRDIQYF
.	TRBV11-2	17	TRBJ2-6	CASSLGLNWPGANVLTF
.	TRBV5-1	16	TRBJ1-6	CASSPGGDLSDSPLHF
.	TRBV12-3/TRBV12-4	13	TRBJ2-1	CASTASVGNEQFF
.	TRBV7-6	15	TRBJ1-6	CASSRTVSYNSPLHF
.	TRBV12-3/TRBV12-4	17	TRBJ1-5	CASSPTRGGYSNQPQHF
.	TRBV12-3/TRBV12-4	14	TRBJ2-1	CASSRTTPTNEQFF
TRBD1	TRBV7-2	14	TRBJ2-7	CASKIDRALYEQYF
.	TRBV6-6	14	TRBJ1-2	CASSPRWGAHGYTF
.	TRBV19	13	TRBJ1-2	CASHATTVYGYTF
.	TRBV7-2	15	TRBJ1-2	CASSLAVNSGYGYTF
TRBD1	TRBV7-2	15	TRBJ1-2	CASSPGTALNYGYTF
.	TRBV7-2	13	TRBJ2-7	CASSPLVATEQYF
TRBD2	TRBV7-9	16	TRBJ2-1	CASSPFSGTPYNEQFF
TRBD2	TRBV20-1	14	TRBJ2-1	CSALVGGDYNEQFF
.	TRBV6-1	15	TRBJ1-6	CASSESGGLGSPLHF
TRBD2	TRBV5-6	16	TRBJ2-1	CASNLGLAGVGNEQFF